The clone carrying this T cell receptor (beta chain) was found once. Original methodology: The assay estimated nucleated cells by amplifying reference gene primers. Assay used: immunoSEQ multiplex PCR; TCRdb lists only in-frame clones, some missing. V and J calls and clone size come straight from that table; D and trimming were deduced from the DNA. The repertoire holds 75,000 to 85,000 clones, with approximately 85% as singletons. Seattle's cohort entered during active infection and was followed longitudinally. The source of the sample is a study of blood T cell repertoires in COVID-19. Study-level background: COVID-19 samples, acute and convalescent, were from the United States, Italy and Spain. PBMCs, B-cell-depleted T cells, or T cells provided the cDNA or gDNA that made up the material.

V was cut by 1 base and J by 1 base, with 8 bases left in between. The germline V gene has CDR1 SGHNT and CDR2 YYREEE (reference sequence). CDR3 length: 14 residues. The source is a man aged 60-69 years with COVID-19, enrolled during active disease. This chain uses TRBV5-4 with TRBJ1-1; D is undetermined. The sequencing input was peripheral blood. Here the CDR3 reads CASSLISGNTEAFF. The CDR3, as DNA: TGTGCCAGCAGCTTGATATCGGGGAACACTGAAGCTTTCTTT.